This T cell receptor beta chain appears in the sequencing data of a study of blood T cells in healthy people across ages. This clonotype came up a few times. Sample-barcoded 5' priming and a J-beta primer mix drove a second PCR of about 6 to 11 cycles. Tagging of each cDNA molecule was performed by a template-switch adaptor with 12 random nucleotides. Each CDR3 protein gets one entry after TCRdb re-called the 5' RACE reads with MiXCR. The sample lists about 570,000 distinct CDR3 sequences, roughly a quarter seen once, with approximately 3.6% in the top ten. CDR3 length: 15 residues. Per the germline V gene, CDR1 is MNHEY and CDR2 is SVGEGT. Trimming removed 2 bases from V and 2 bases from J, with 13 bases in between. In addition, the sample was reused for a study of T cells of mothers and their children. From that report: Over 8 million TCR beta CDR3 reads were obtained from each mother, and approximately 3 million from each child.

The J gene is TRBJ2-7, the V gene TRBV6-2 or TRBV6-3; D ambiguous. Sequencing was carried out using blood. The clonotype was recovered from a boy between 2 and 10 years old in good health. DNA of the CDR3: TGTGCCAGCAGTTACCCTCCCCACAAGGCCTACGAGCAGTACTTC. It codes for CASSYPPHKAYEQYF.